This TCR beta chain was recovered during a study of tumor-infiltrating lymphocytes in primary liver carcinoma. Whole-study context: The study enrolled male and female patients aged 30 to 69 years. The tumors ranged from about 4 to 11 cm across and fell within stage T1-T3 N0M0.

This CDR3 has 15 residues. Looked up from germline, CDR1 is SGHRS and CDR2 is YFSETQ. Germline DNA was extracted alongside blood RNA, which was obtained from unsorted whole blood. Making TCR beta cDNA involved approximately 480 ng total RNA and a constant-region primer. ARM-PCR was slightly modified, and three nested multiplex PCR rounds with it gave rise to the TCR beta libraries. For approximately 11 cycles apiece, the opening two PCR rounds ran with TRBV1-TRBV30 forward primers and a C-beta reverse primer. TCRdb re-called the multiplex PCR reads through MiXCR, storing one row per CDR3 protein. The sample records around 210,000 distinct CDR3 sequences, 65% being singletons. Remarks on this clonotype: The junction departs from germline at one end; a sequencing error may be responsible.

This TCR was recovered from a woman in her fifties or sixties with primary liver carcinoma and hepatitis B virus infection. The sample comprised peripheral blood. V usage is TRBV5-1 and J usage is TRBJ1-1, with D perhaps TRBD1 (5 bases). CDR3 nucleotides: TGCGCCAGCAGCCGGGACTCCTTAGAGAGCACTGAAGCTTTATTT. This codes for CASSRDSLESTEALF.